This entry is about one T cell receptor (beta chain). The data stem from a study of radiation and T cells in renal cell carcinoma. Assay used: immunoSEQ multiplex PCR; TCRdb lists only in-frame clones, some missing. The table shows 120,000 to 150,000 clones, with approximately 86% occurring only once. From germline, CDR1 is SEHNR and CDR2 FQNEAQ (reference sequence). The CDR3 sequence is 14 residues long. Time point denoted: blood 4 weeks post-SBRT, at nephrectomy. Specified treatment: 15 Gy SBRT to primary tumor, nephrectomy 4 weeks later. The chain carries TRBV7-9 and TRBJ1-3; D gene ambiguous. The source is a woman aged 45-60 years with renal cell carcinoma. This material consisted of blood, taken from a patient whose treatment included radiotherapy and nephrectomy. The CDR3 region is CAGRPNLSGNTIYF. CDR3 sequence (DNA): TGTGCGGGTCGGCCGAACCTCTCTGGAAACACCATATATTTT.